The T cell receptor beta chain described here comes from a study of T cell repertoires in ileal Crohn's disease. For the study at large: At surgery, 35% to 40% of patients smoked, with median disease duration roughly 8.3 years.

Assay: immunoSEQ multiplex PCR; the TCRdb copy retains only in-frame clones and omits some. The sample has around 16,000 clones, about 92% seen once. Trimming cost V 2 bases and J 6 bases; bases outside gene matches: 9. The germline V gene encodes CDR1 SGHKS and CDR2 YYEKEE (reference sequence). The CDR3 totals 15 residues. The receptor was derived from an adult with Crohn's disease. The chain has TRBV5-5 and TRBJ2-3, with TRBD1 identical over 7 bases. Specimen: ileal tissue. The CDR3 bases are TGTGCCAGCAGCTTCCTCCAGGGGGAAATTGATACGCAGTATTTT. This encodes CASSFLQGEIDTQYF.